This T cell receptor (beta chain) came from a study of cytomegalovirus exposure and HLA in healthy donors. For the study at large: An analysis done earlier identified roughly 120 million unique TCR beta sequences from 150 million to 200 million T cells.

The V and J ends lost 4 bases and 3 bases respectively, with 13 bases between them. Per germline, CDR1 MGHRA and CDR2 YSYEKL. This CDR3 region has 15 residues. PCR involved 60 Vbeta and 13 Jbeta primers. Only in-frame clones appear in the TCRdb table, and some are missing; sequencing was by immunoSEQ multiplex PCR. The sample yields 200,000 to 250,000 clones, about 89% seen once. The sequencing sample was made of PBMCs. The TCR sequence derives from a woman younger than 30 in good health and CMV-seronegative. This chain joins TRBV4-1 and TRBJ1-5; weak D call: TRBD1 (5 bases). For the CDR3, the DNA is TGCGCCAGCAGCCTTCGTCTAGGGGACAATCAGCCCCAGCATTTT. This gives the protein CASSLRLGDNQPQHF.